This note documents a single T cell receptor beta chain sequence. Its antigen is currently unknown. The data stem from a study of cytomegalovirus exposure and HLA in healthy donors. Study outcomes and limitations: The investigators catalogued some 160 TCR beta chains as cytomegalovirus-associated.

Repertoires were generated with immunoSEQ multiplex PCR, while TCRdb's copy carries only in-frame clones and drops some. The sample holds about 73,000 clones, approximately 95% seen once. This clonotype was sampled from a man aged 18-30 years in good health and CMV-seronegative. Sequenced material: PBMCs.

The DNA for the CDR3 is TGTGCCTGGACGCCAACAGGGGCGAGTTTTATTTACTATGGCTACACCTTC. Translation: CAWTPTGASFIYYGYTF. V usage is TRBV30 and J usage is TRBJ1-2; 7 bases agree with TRBD1. CDR3 length: 17 residues. V shed 4 bases and J 3 bases; nucleotides not matched to a gene: 17. Germline loops: CDR1 GTSNPN, CDR2 SVGIG (reference sequence).